This T cell receptor beta chain was recorded in a study of blood T cell repertoires in COVID-19. As for the study in general: Spain, Italy and the United States supplied samples that represented acute and convalescent COVID-19. The analysed material was cDNA or gDNA that came from T cells, B-cell-depleted T cells, or PBMCs.

The germline CDR1 and CDR2 sequences are SGHVS and FNYEAQ. The CDR3 is 15 residues long. Trimming cost V 4 bases and J 2 bases, with 9 bases left between them. In the source study's methods: Reference gene primer amplification gave estimated nucleated cell counts. Profiled with immunoSEQ multiplex PCR; TCRdb holds only in-frame clones, not every one. The DNA gave D and trimming, while V, J and clone size come from that table. Among roughly 96,000 clones listed, about 80% were seen once. This clone was detected only once. This TCR was sampled from a man in his fifties or sixties with acute or convalescent COVID-19. This chain links TRBV7-6 with TRBJ2-6; possibly TRBD1 for D (5 bases). The sequenced sample consisted of peripheral blood. The CDR3 loop is CASSSTGPGANVLTF. The DNA for the CDR3 is TGTGCCAGCAGCTCTACAGGTCCTGGGGCCAACGTCCTGACTTTC. Full variable domain (rest looked up from reference TRBV7-6 and TRBJ2-6): GAGVSQSPRYKVTKRGQDVALRCDPISGHVSLYWYRQALGQGPEFLTYFNYEAQQDKSGLPNDRFSAERPEGSISTLTIQRTEQRDSAMYRCASSSTGPGANVLTFGAGSRLTVL.